This TCR beta chain was identified in a study of blood T cells in healthy people across ages. The V end lost 4 bases, the J end lost 6 bases, and 19 bases lay between the germline ends. The CDR3 is 15 residues long. Germline CDR1 and CDR2: DFQATT and SNEGSKA (reference sequence). A sample-barcoded 5' primer and a J-beta primer mix were used in a second PCR of roughly 7 to 12 cycles. One entry per CDR3 protein results from TCRdb running MiXCR on the 5' RACE reads. The sample shows 1.5 million to 2 million distinct CDR3 sequences, 28% of them seen only once. V and J are TRBV20-1 and TRBJ2-1; TRBD1 might be the D (7 bases). The source is a woman aged 30 to 39 in good health. Sequenced sample: blood. In DNA, the CDR3 is TGCAGTGCTATCGAAGGGGGGACAGTCCGCAATGAGCAGTTCTTC. Translated, it gives CSAIEGGTVRNEQFF.